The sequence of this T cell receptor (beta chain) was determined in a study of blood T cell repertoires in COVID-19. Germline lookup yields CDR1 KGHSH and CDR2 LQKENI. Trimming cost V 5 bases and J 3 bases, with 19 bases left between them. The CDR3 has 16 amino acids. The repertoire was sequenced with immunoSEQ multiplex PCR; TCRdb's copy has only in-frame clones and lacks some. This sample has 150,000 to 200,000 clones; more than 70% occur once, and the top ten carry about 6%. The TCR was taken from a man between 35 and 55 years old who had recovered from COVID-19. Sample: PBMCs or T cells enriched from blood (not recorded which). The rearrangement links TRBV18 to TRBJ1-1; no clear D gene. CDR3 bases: TGTGCCAGCTCATCGCTCGGTGGGGAGTGGGACACTGAAGCTTTCTTT. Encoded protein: CASSSLGGEWDTEAFF.